The 15 T cell receptor beta chains below come from one sample, sequenced in a study of blood T cell repertoires in COVID-19. The repertoire was sequenced with immunoSEQ multiplex PCR; TCRdb's copy has only in-frame clones and lacks some. Here the sample spans nearly 95,000 clones, about 80% being singletons. The specimen sequenced was peripheral blood. These receptors were collected from a human donor in a cohort sampled during active COVID-19.

The CDR3 nucleotides read TGTGCCAGCAGCTCGGGACTGTACAACTACAATGAGCAGTTCTTC. This codes for CASSSGLYNYNEQFF. The V gene is TRBV7-9, the J gene TRBJ2-1, with D tentatively TRBD2 (6 bases). The CDR3 has 15 residues. V dropped 4 bases and J dropped 3 bases, with 13 bases sitting between them. Germline V lookup: CDR1 SEHNR, CDR2 FQNEAQ (reference sequence).

The genes are TRBV3-1 (or the pseudogene TRBV3-2) and TRBJ1-6; TRBD1 is a possible D gene (5 bases). This CDR3 has 14 amino acids. The germline V and J ends were trimmed by 4 bases and 7 bases, with 11 bases remaining between them. Germline values: CDR1 LGHDT, CDR2 YNNKEL (reference sequence). The CDR3 sequence: CASSPMGLNSPLHF. The CDR3 nucleotides read TGTGCCAGCAGCCCAATGGGGCTAAATTCACCCCTCCACTTT.

The CDR3 here is CASSEPYTDRPNEKLFF. The CDR3 bases are TGTGCCAGCAGCGAACCCTACACAGACAGGCCTAATGAAAAACTGTTTTTT. The V and J genes are TRBV9 and TRBJ1-4; possibly TRBD1 for D (6 bases). The CDR3 is 17 residues long. V gave up 3 bases and J gave up 3 bases, with 18 bases separating them. Germline V gene data show CDR1 as SGDLS and CDR2 as YYNGEE.

This clone came up a few times. The chain combines TRBV2 with TRBJ2-7, with TRBD1 identical over 10 bases. The CDR3 has 12 amino acids. The ends lost 6 bases at V and 6 bases at J; junction bases unmatched: 2. CDR1 is SNHLY and CDR2 is FYNNEI in the germline V gene. The DNA of the CDR3 is TGTGCCAGCAGGGGGGACAGGGGCGAGCAGTACTTC. Protein sequence: CASRGDRGEQYF.

V is TRBV19 and J is TRBJ1-1; D is unresolved. The CDR3 has 15 amino acids. V was clipped by 3 bases and J by 0 bases, with 11 bases between them. Germline V gene sequence: CDR1 LNHDA, CDR2 SQIVND (reference sequence). CDR3 amino acids: CASSISGSLNTEAFF. CDR3 bases: TGTGCCAGTAGTATTAGCGGCAGCCTGAACACTGAAGCTTTCTTT.

The rearrangement joins TRBV19 to TRBJ2-5; 15 bases are shared with TRBD2. Germline assignment: CDR1 LNHDA and CDR2 SQIVND (reference sequence). The CDR3 runs to 17 residues. V lost 5 bases and J lost 5; bases outside the gene matches: 9. CDR3 DNA: TGTGCCAGTAGTGACTGGACTAGCGGGAGGGTTAGGGAGACCCAGTACTTC. Its translation is CASSDWTSGRVRETQYF.

The genes are TRBV5-6 and TRBJ2-7, with D possibly TRBD1 on 5 matching bases. V was cut by 7 bases and J by 1 base, with 9 bases left in between. This CDR3 region has 12 residues. Germline V gene sequence: CDR1 SGHDT, CDR2 YYEEEE. The DNA for the CDR3 is TGTGCCAGCTCCAGGGTTTCCTACGAGCAGTACTTC. It translates to CASSRVSYEQYF.

This clone was detected only once. The V and J genes are TRBV29-1 and TRBJ1-2; D unclear. Per the germline V gene, CDR1 is SQVTM and CDR2 is ANQGSEA. The CDR3 sequence is 14 residues long. V lost 1 base and J 8 bases, leaving 17 bases between the germline ends. The CDR3 nucleotides are TGCAGCGTTGAAGTACCGGCGGCCGGCGGGGGCTACACCTTC. Encoded protein: CSVEVPAAGGGYTF. The full variable domain, completed using reference TRBV29-1 and TRBJ1-2, is SAVISQKPSRDICQRGTSLTIQCQVDSQVTMMFWYRQQPGQSLTLIATANQGSEATYESGFVIDKFPISRPNLTFSTLTVSNMSPEDSSIYLCSVEVPAAGGGYTFGSGTRLTVV.

In its sample, this clone was seen many times. The gene calls are TRBV5-1 and TRBJ1-3, with TRBD1 matching over 8 bases. The CDR3 spans 17 residues. V shed 4 bases, J shed 0 bases, and the junction held 9 bases outside the gene matches. Per germline, CDR1 SGHRS and CDR2 YFSETQ. The CDR3 coding sequence is TGCGCCAGCAGCCCGGGGACAGGACTTTACTCTGGAAACACCATATATTTT. It is translated as CASSPGTGLYSGNTIYF.

This clone was counted a single time. V and J are TRBV6-6 and TRBJ1-1; D is ambiguous. V lost 2 bases, J lost 7 bases, and 8 bases lay in between. CDR1 and CDR2 from the germline V gene are MNHNY and SVGAGI (reference sequence). This CDR3 has 12 residues. CDR3 amino acids: CASSYETREAFF. Here the CDR3 DNA reads TGTGCCAGCAGTTACGAAACTCGTGAAGCTTTCTTT.

V usage is TRBV7-8 and J usage is TRBJ1-6; D not resolved. Germline-derived CDR1 and CDR2 are SGHVS and FQNEAQ. The CDR3 sequence is 15 residues long. With 2 bases removed from V and 10 bases from J, the gap between germline ends came to 15 bases. CDR3: CASSLTTEGSSPLHF. The CDR3 coding sequence is TGTGCCAGCAGCTTAACGACGGAGGGCTCGTCACCCCTCCACTTT.

The chain combines TRBV6-1 with TRBJ1-5; D not resolved. Per the germline V gene, CDR1 is MNHNS and CDR2 is SASEGT. This CDR3 has 16 residues. With 3 bases removed from V and 7 bases from J, the gap between germline ends came to 19 bases. CDR3 region: CASSEPTQVRRQPQHF. The CDR3 coding sequence is TGTGCCAGCAGTGAGCCCACTCAGGTTAGGAGGCAGCCCCAGCATTTT.

This rearrangement joins TRBV18 to TRBJ1-3, with D perhaps TRBD1 (6 bases). V gave up 2 bases and J gave up 3 bases, with 11 bases separating them. Germline-derived CDR1 and CDR2 are KGHSH and LQKENI. CDR3 length equals 15 residues. The CDR3 bases are TGTGCCAGCTCACCATCACAGGGATTTGGAAACACCATATATTTT. Its translation: CASSPSQGFGNTIYF.

The table lists this clone with a count of one. This chain connects TRBV27 to TRBJ1-2; TRBD1 is a possible D gene (6 bases). Germline values: CDR1 MNHEY, CDR2 SMNVEV (reference sequence). The CDR3 is made up of 12 amino acids. V lost 5 bases and J lost 4, with 8 bases in between. CDR3 bases: TGTGCCAGCAGTGCGACAGGCTATGGCTACACCTTC. Residues: CASSATGYGYTF.

This chain links TRBV28 with TRBJ2-2, with a tentative D call TRBD2 (5 bases). In germline, CDR1 is MDHEN, CDR2 SYDVKM. Between the trimmed V and J ends, which lost 7 bases and 1 base, there was a span of 13 bases. The CDR3 totals 15 residues. The CDR3 DNA follows: TGTGCCAGCAACGGACTGGCCAAGAACACCGGGGAGCTGTTTTTT. As protein: CASNGLAKNTGELFF.